The rows below give T cell receptor beta chains drawn from one sample of a study of blood T cell repertoires in COVID-19. Profiled with immunoSEQ multiplex PCR; TCRdb holds only in-frame clones, not every one. The sample shows a few hundred thousand clones, approximately 84% of them seen only once. Sequencing used PBMCs or T cells enriched from blood (not recorded which). The source of these receptors is a man over 45 who had recovered from COVID-19. Both conserved end residues are part of each CDR3. Fields, in order: J gene, D gene, V gene, CDR3 length, clone size, CDR3 DNA, CDR3 protein. D genes are given only for firm matches. The size field is filled for only some rows; it gives once, few, many or a size class.

>TRBJ1-6|TRBD1|TRBV2|15|NA
TGTGCCAGCAGTGAACTGGTAGGGGGCGTCCCACCCCTCCACTTT
CASSELVGGVPPLHF
>TRBJ1-2|NA|TRBV15|15|NA
TGTGCCACCAGCAGAGAGAAGGGAGCTAACTATGGCTACACCTTC
CATSREKGANYGYTF
>TRBJ1-6|NA|TRBV9|14|NA
TGTGCCAGCAGCGTACGAACAGATAATTCACCCCTCCACTTT
CASSVRTDNSPLHF
>TRBJ1-1|NA|TRBV7-3|18|NA
TGTGCCAGCAGCTTAATTGTCTCAGGCACGGGAATAGACACTGAAGCTTTCTTT
CASSLIVSGTGIDTEAFF
>TRBJ2-3|NA|TRBV7-2|13|NA
TGTGCCAGCAGGGCGGCCTCCACAGATACGCAGTATTTT
CASRAASTDTQYF
>TRBJ1-2|TRBD1|TRBV19|15|NA
TGTGCCAGTAAGACAGGGGGCGCGTGGGCCTATGGCTACACCTTC
CASKTGGAWAYGYTF
>TRBJ2-2|NA|TRBV12-3/TRBV12-4|13|NA
TGTGCCAGCAGTTTAGGGGGCAACGGGGAGCTGTTTTTT
CASSLGGNGELFF
>TRBJ2-2|TRBD2|TRBV18|16|NA
TGTGCCAGCTCGCCCACTAGCGGGGGGAACACCGGGGAGCTGTTTTTT
CASSPTSGGNTGELFF
>TRBJ1-3|NA|TRBV9|12|few
TGTGCCAGCAGCCCGAGAGGAAACACCATATATTTT
CASSPRGNTIYF
>TRBJ2-7|TRBD1|TRBV4-3|20|NA
TGCGCCAGCAGCCAACAGCTAAGTGGCCCTGACAGGGGGCTCGTCTACGAGCAGTACTTC
CASSQQLSGPDRGLVYEQYF
>TRBJ2-2|NA|TRBV5-4|13|once
TGTGCCAGCAGCTTGGAAAGGGGCGGGGAGCTGTTTTTT
CASSLERGGELFF
>TRBJ2-5|TRBD1|TRBV29-1|13|NA
TGCAGCGCGGGGACAGGGAGGCGAGAGACCCAGTACTTC
CSAGTGRRETQYF
>TRBJ1-6|NA|TRBV28|16|NA
TGTGCCAGCAGCCTCGGGGGGAGTGGCTATAATTCACCCCTCCACTTT
CASSLGGSGYNSPLHF
>TRBJ2-7|TRBD2|TRBV3-1/TRBV3-2|14|NA
TGTGCCAGCAGCCACCAGCGGGAGAACAACGAGCAGTACTTC
CASSHQRENNEQYF
>TRBJ1-1|NA|TRBV6-2/TRBV6-3|15|NA
TGTGCCAGCAGTTACGGGGGGGCAGGATTCAGTGAAGCTTTCTTT
CASSYGGAGFSEAFF
>TRBJ1-5|NA|TRBV27|15|NA
TGTGCCAGCAGTCCAGGGACAAGTAGCAATCAGCCCCAGCATTTT
CASSPGTSSNQPQHF
>TRBJ2-7|TRBD1|TRBV5-1|15|NA
TGCGCCAGCAGTTATAACGGACAGGGCGGAGGGGAGCAGTACTTC
CASSYNGQGGGEQYF
>TRBJ1-5|NA|TRBV19|15|few
TGTGCCAGCCGTGAGACGGGATATAGCAATCAGCCCCAGCATTTT
CASRETGYSNQPQHF
>TRBJ1-3|TRBD1|TRBV25-1|18|NA
TGTGCCAGCAGTGTCCCGGGACAGCCGCGGGAATCTGGAAACACCATATATTTT
CASSVPGQPRESGNTIYF
>TRBJ1-5|NA|TRBV30|13|NA
TGTGCCTGGAAGGCGGCGGAGAATCAGCCCCAGCATTTT
CAWKAAENQPQHF
>TRBJ1-5|TRBD1|TRBV7-8|14|NA
TGTGCCAGCAGCGCGGGACAGATAACGGAGCCCCAGCATTTT
CASSAGQITEPQHF
>TRBJ1-1|NA|TRBV5-1|13|NA
TGCGCCAGCAGCTTACAGGGTTTCACTGAAGCTTTCTTT
CASSLQGFTEAFF
>TRBJ2-7|TRBD2|TRBV5-1|13|NA
TGCGCCAGCAGCTCTAGCGGGGGGTACGAGCAGTACTTC
CASSSSGGYEQYF
>TRBJ1-1|NA|TRBV5-1|15|once
TGCGCCAGCAGCCCACGCGGGGGAGTGAACACTGAAGCTTTCTTT
CASSPRGGVNTEAFF
>TRBJ2-3|TRBD2|TRBV30|15|NA
TGTGCCTGGAGTTTAGCGGGGGAGCGCACAGATACGCAGTATTTT
CAWSLAGERTDTQYF
>TRBJ2-3|NA|TRBV5-5|14|few
TGTGCCAGCAGCCTGGGACTGCACACAGATACGCAGTATTTT
CASSLGLHTDTQYF
>TRBJ2-3|TRBD2|TRBV7-9|13|NA
TGTGCCAGCAGCTTAGCGGGAGGGGATACGCAGTATTTT
CASSLAGGDTQYF
>TRBJ2-5|TRBD2|TRBV18|16|NA
TGTGCCAGCTCACCAATCCCACTAGCGGGTGGAGAGACCCAGTACTTC
CASSPIPLAGGETQYF
>TRBJ2-3|NA|TRBV7-9|15|NA
TGTGCCAGCAGCCCCACCGGGATCAGCACAGATACGCAGTATTTT
CASSPTGISTDTQYF